The source of this T cell receptor (beta chain) is a study of blood T cell repertoires in COVID-19. Looking at the study overall: T cells, B-cell-depleted T cells, or PBMCs provided the cDNA or gDNA that served as material.

Germline V lookup: CDR1 LNHDA, CDR2 SQIVND (reference sequence). This CDR3 has 15 residues. V was pared by 6 bases and J by 2 bases, with 14 bases between. The study assigned cohorts using participant-reported clinical history. Recovery among Cohort 3 donors was established by two negative PCRs, clearance, or symptom resolution. Libraries were prepared by immunoSEQ multiplex PCR; TCRdb keeps only in-frame clonotypes and omits some of them. The sample contains about 250,000 clones, around 86% of which appear only once. The chain combines TRBV19 with TRBJ1-5, with D maybe TRBD1 (6 bases). Sequencing was done on a sample of PBMCs or T cells enriched from blood (not recorded which). The TCR was taken from a man aged 35-49 years who had recovered from COVID-19. This chain's CDR3 is CASSFDRYRNQPQHF. In nucleotides, the CDR3 is TGTGCCAGTAGCTTTGACAGGTATCGCAATCAGCCCCAGCATTTT.